This TCR beta chain was identified during a study of OX40 agonist ivuxolimab in advanced cancers. Profiling relied on immunoSEQ multiplex PCR, and the TCRdb table lists in-frame clones only, not all of them. The data show approximately 16,000 clones, approximately 85% seen once. The specimen was CD4+ or CD8+ T cells sorted from blood, collected in a trial of the OX40 agonist ivuxolimab. The TCR sequence derives from an adult with an advanced solid tumor such as melanoma, head and neck, liver or kidney cancer.

In DNA form, the CDR3 reads TGTGCCATCAGTGAGGGTCAGGGTTTCCAAGAGACCCAGTACTTC. This codes for CAISEGQGFQETQYF. The V call is TRBV10-3, the J call TRBJ2-5; a possible D gene is TRBD1 (5 bases). CDR1 is ENHRY and CDR2 is SYGVKD in the germline V gene. The CDR3 covers 15 residues. V was trimmed by 2 bases and J by 1 base, leaving 11 bases between them.